Here is one T cell receptor beta chain with its context. The specificity of this receptor is unknown. Base qualities are missing; no much larger clone stands one base away. CDR1 and CDR2, looked up from the germline V gene (reference sequence), are DFQATT and SNEGSKA. The CDR3, from cysteine to phenylalanine, totals 11 residues. The DNA shown is the 33-base CDR3, in frame from base 1. Trimming costs V 3 bases and J 10 bases, and their ends lie 12 bases apart. One collaborating source in Seattle enrolled patients during active infection and followed them longitudinally through the course of disease. Whole blood was collected in K2EDTA tubes by collaborating institutions according to the institutions' own protocols. For TCRbeta analysis, collaborators shipped samples as frozen whole blood, isolated PBMCs, or DNA extracted from either of those sample types. These data come from a study of blood T cell repertoires in COVID-19 (dated by TCRdb to about 2020). Background for the entire study: Samples from collaborators originated in the United States, Italy and Spain and spanned both the acute and convalescent phases of COVID-19. The repertoires were made available in a free public database intended to serve as a resource for research on the immune response to SARS-CoV-2. The sample metadata nearly always contained a de-identified subject ID, COVID-19 status, age in years and sex. The material from the prospective study consisted of cDNA or gDNA derived from T cells, B-cell-depleted T cells, or PBMCs. The dataset comprised deeply sampled blood TCRbeta repertoires from subjects exposed to, actively infected with, or recovered from COVID-19. HLA class I and class II types, where available, came from metadata supplied by the sample provider rather than from assay-based typing. Samples were obtained from the ongoing ImmuneRACE study (first 160 participants) and from 950 to 1,500 subjects provided by 6 global collaborators.

TCRbeta CDR3 regions were amplified from genomic DNA by means of the immunoSEQ Assay, a bias-controlled multiplex PCR. The study's processing was this. The number of nucleated cells in each sample was estimated by amplification of reference gene primers within the assay. To quantify the absolute abundance of each unique TCRbeta CDR3 rearrangement, sequence reads were collapsed and filtered. For each sample, productive Simpson clonality was calculated as the square root of Simpson's diversity index across productive rearrangements. The immuneACCESS repertoire file appears here via TCRdb, limited to in-frame rearrangements. These files lack a portion of the clones; in checked studies, under half of the deficit traces to unresolved V genes, and the cause of the others is not known. From that table come the V and J calls and clone size; the DNA was used to work out D and trimming. The sample records about 48,000 clones, 85% to 90% of which are singletons. The ten largest account for about 3% of the sample.

What the research found in general, with its limitations: The amount of clinical and demographic metadata varied by source and participant and was provided uncurated.

Sequenced: peripheral blood. The receptor comes from a woman older than 75 with COVID-19, enrolled during active disease. The chain is encoded by TRBV20-1 joined to TRBJ2-5; TRBD1 is possibly the D segment (5 matching bases). The CDR3 is CSASLTQGQYF. The base sequence is TGCAGTGCTAGCCTCACTCAGGGCCAGTACTTC.